The source of this TCR beta chain is a study of beta chain features in type 1 diabetes (dated by TCRdb to 2016 to 2019). Background for the entire study: Mean age, gender distribution, total cell number and subset yield were not different between patients and healthy donors. A total of roughly 100 million sorted cells were examined across all samples, and a strong correlation was observed between cell number per subset and RNA yield. The study compared the TCRB repertoires of sorted circulating CD4+ T cell subsets in recently diagnosed type 1 diabetes patients with those in matched healthy donors. Regulatory and stem cell-like memory subsets were isolated from only 8 patients and about eight healthy donors, whereas naive and central memory subsets came from all 30 or so donors. Paper-wide results and their limitations: PCR may preferentially amplify shorter templates, but because patient and control samples were amplified and corrected together, any resulting skew would affect both groups equally. Only small numbers of individuals were included in the HLA sub-analyses, which left unresolved whether HLA type had any influence on TCRB rearrangement. In all four CD4+ subsets, TCRB CDR3 length was moderately but significantly shorter in type 1 diabetes patients. Naive, central memory and regulatory TCRB repertoires appeared to be more alike among patients than among healthy donors. Patients with type 1 diabetes made fewer insertions and deleted more nucleotides at VDJ recombination sites, implying thymic rearrangement abnormalities. Sequencing cDNA rather than genomic DNA could over-represent highly expressing activated cells, although activation and CD3 levels did not differ between groups.

This clone has only one observation. The target of this receptor is not known. The sample holds no much larger clone one base away, and base qualities are not on file. A single peripheral blood draw of roughly 0.11 L on average was collected from each donor into heparinised tubes. Using a panel that included CD45RO, CCR7, CD25, CD127, CD95 and CD27, naive, central memory, regulatory and stem cell-like memory CD4+ T cells were sorted on a BD FACSAria II. Every sorted population had a purity above 95%. PBMCs were isolated right away by Lymphoprep density gradient centrifugation and were stained directly, without culture. Samples were stained and sorted in pairs, with one healthy donor and one patient per experiment, so that batch effects were minimized. The CDR3 measures 15 amino acids from cysteine to phenylalanine. The retained sequence is limited to the CDR3, 45 bases, with the frame set at the first base. The germline V gene encodes CDR1 SEHNR and CDR2 FQNEAQ (reference sequence). Ends trimmed: V by 5 bases, J by 2 bases; bases unmatched to a gene: 8.

All of the isolated RNA was reverse transcribed with the High Capacity cDNA Reverse Transcription Kit, so expressed TCRB transcripts were sequenced. Deep immunoSEQ sequencing was applied to naive, central memory and regulatory T cell samples, giving an average of approximately 3.8 million total reads per sample. Sorted cells were lysed in RLT buffer, and RNA was extracted using DNase-treated RNeasy Micro or Mini kits according to cell number. To prevent cross-contamination, each cell subset was processed individually, whereas patient and healthy donor samples were processed jointly. The immunoSEQ multiplex PCR was used to amplify TCRB sequences from cDNA, yielding 87-bp fragments that span the CDR3 region. The amplicons were sequenced using the Illumina HiSeq platform. On the study's bioinformatics: Synthetic template baselines were used to correct PCR bias computationally, reads within Hamming distance 2 were collapsed, and singletons that could not be merged were discarded. By aligning reads against IMGT, V, D and J genes, CDR3 length, and insertions or deletions at six rearrangement sites were assigned. Clonotype counts were normalized to sorted cell number within each subset before computing true diversity and Gini coefficients with the tcR R package. The overlap coefficient, calculated on TCRB nucleotide sequences, was used to quantify repertoire sharing. Entries here come from immuneACCESS through TCRdb and include only in-frame sequences with V and J called. Some clones fail to appear in such tables; in the studies checked, an unresolved V gene covers under half of the shortfall, and the cause of the remainder is unknown. The D gene and trimming were derived from the DNA, and the V and J assignments and clone size from that table. Counted in this sample were 300,000 to 350,000 clones; around 15% of them appeared once. The ten largest account for roughly 7% of the sample.

Material for sequencing was central memory CD4+ T cells from blood. Recombination connected TRBV7-9 to TRBJ1-2, and 7 junctional nucleotides match TRBD1. The receptor was derived from a man aged 30-40 years in good health. The CDR3: CASSGGGLLNYGYTF. In nucleotide form, the sequence is TGTGCCAGCAGCGGAGGGGGCCTGCTGAACTATGGCTACACCTTC. Reference TRBV7-9 and TRBJ1-2 proteins supply the regions before and after the CDR3; the full variable domain is: DTGVSQNPRHKITKRGQNVTFRCDPISEHNRLYWYRQTLGQGPEFLTYFQNEAQLEKSRLLSDRFSAERPKGSFSTLEIQRTEQGDSAMYLCASSGGGLLNYGYTFGSGTRLTVV.